This T cell receptor beta chain was recorded in a study of cytomegalovirus exposure and HLA in healthy donors (dated by TCRdb to between 2016 and 2019). Study-level background: According to an earlier analysis of a few hundred of the donors, some 170 million T cells yielded 90 million to 130 million unique TCR beta sequences and approximately 280 Gb of sequence data. Both class I and class II loci were covered by HLA typing, at four-digit resolution. The study used immunosequencing to profile the T cell repertoires of under 700 subjects and linked those repertoires to cytomegalovirus serostatus. Typing coverage differed by locus: A, B, C, DRB1 and DQB1 were typed in roughly 629-630 donors, DQA1 in around 500, DPA1 in around 580, and DPB1 in 472. The later analysis used no new phenotypic data to find candidate immune exposures, relying instead on TCR beta sequences and their occurrence across donors. A later genetic analysis used genome-wide SNP genotypes for about three fifths of the roughly 700 donors, treating that subset as a discovery cohort. The genetic ancestry cluster associated with self-reported Caucasian donors included around 76% of the roughly 380 genotyped donors. The study aimed to test whether signatures of past pathogen exposure could be identified by cataloging public T cell receptors. The study combined high-throughput TCR immunosequencing, statistical association of individual TCRs with disease status, and machine learning to predict cytomegalovirus infection status. Because of strong linkage in the cohort, four or five DR-DQ haplotypes were treated as single units for association and clustering. A later analysis re-examined previously published TCR beta repertoires from around 670 donors and added high-resolution HLA genotyping to investigate patterns of TCR occurrence. Every repertoire in the discovery cohort had been generated on one and the same sequencing platform. Donor age, sex, ethnicity and CMV serostatus were collected together with the repertoire data. To decide whether each TCR beta V gene segment behaved as functional or pseudogenic, an earlier analysis of some 600 of the donors relied on high-throughput TCR beta sequencing. Approximately 300 gigabases of sequencing data and 70 million to 100 million unique TCR sequences made up an early release that covered 640 HLA-typed donors. Across some 400 genotyped donors of the cohort, an average of about 240,000 unique TCR beta nucleotide sequences per donor were sequenced, and around 19% of those sequences were non-productive. Along with the roughly 670-subject first cohort, a separate validation cohort of around 120 different subjects was used.

At the junction V is shortened by 6 bases and J by 4 bases; bases outside the gene matches: 1. The germline V gene (reference sequence) yields LNHDA for CDR1 and SQIVND for CDR2. Measured from the cysteine to the phenylalanine, the CDR3 is 14 residues long. The only DNA kept is the CDR3, 42 bases in frame from the first base. Broader findings and caveats from the paper: In a later analysis, several top co-occurrence clusters were reported to appear linked to parvovirus B19, influenza, CMV and Epstein-Barr virus. Immune exposure information for the cohort was limited to CMV serostatus. In a later analysis, most CMV-associated TCR beta chains were found to appear HLA-restricted, with HLA associations seemingly driven largely by CMV exposure. According to the authors, the approach could potentially be generalized to other disease states and immunological phenotypes. Because HLA typing was unavailable for some donors at each locus, only the typed subset was used in association tests. When HLA alleles, especially DR and DQ, strongly co-occurred, TCR associations were difficult to assign to individual alleles. According to a later analysis, TCR association rates differed among HLA loci, with DRB1 alleles showing the most associated TCRs and HLA-C alleles showing the fewest. In a later analysis, HLA-associated TCR beta chains were found to be more clonally expanded and to have lower generation probabilities than equally common non-associated chains. The study listed 150 to 200 TCR beta chains as associated with cytomegalovirus. Specific HLA alleles were associated with roughly 17,000 TCR beta sequences at a false discovery rate of 0.05 in a later analysis. Most TCR sequences were seen in very few donors, while some public TCRs were found in many individuals. Seventeen rarely observed V segments, including chromosome 9 orphons, were excluded from the earlier analysis of some 590 of the donors because counts were too low. An earlier analysis of 450 to 750 of the donors showed that most TCR beta V segments appeared in productive rearrangements either about 87% or about 30% of the time, which broadly matched IMGT annotations. The classifier was reported to diagnose cytomegalovirus status with high specificity and sensitivity in both the original cohort and the validation cohort. A further reported finding was that TCR beta sequences accurately predicted the HLA-A and HLA-B alleles for most subjects in the first cohort. Linkage disequilibrium might explain the correlated functional status among segregating V segments, but an unknown experimental factor could not be ruled out. Some IMGT-functional V segments, including TRBV6-2 and TRBV6-3, could not be distinguished by the 87-base-pair reads and were therefore excluded. In a later genetic analysis, a missense DCLRE1C variant was associated with V-gene and J-gene trimming of TCR beta chains, and the association was replicated in an independent cohort. According to a later genetic analysis, donors in an Asian-associated ancestry cluster had fewer N-insertions in productive TCRs than the approximately 630-donor mean. The sequencing pipeline was judged likely to have produced a cluster of highly shared sequence variants as a technical artifact. Roughly uniform sequencing depth across donors was assumed in presence/absence analyses, although this assumption may not hold. In vitro tests confirmed that a few of the cytomegalovirus-associated TCR beta chains recognize cytomegalovirus antigens. Only TCR beta chains were sequenced in this cohort, and the absence of alpha or paired-chain data limited detectable features.

The cohort was made up of several hundred healthy bone marrow donors. All cohort members were sampled while nominally healthy, although unrecorded immune exposures were likely present. The donor was CMV seronegative and belonged to the group of 352 seronegative cohort members. Every donor gave a peripheral blood sample, and the peripheral blood mononuclear cells from that sample were used for TCR beta sequencing. Genomic DNA extraction from the blood cell samples was performed with the Qiagen DNeasy Blood Extraction Kit. Library construction relied on the immunoSEQ multiplex PCR assay. For the multiplex PCR, a mixture combining 60 forward primers for TCR Vbeta segments and 13 reverse primers for TCR Jbeta segments was used. Amplification of the CDR3 region of rearranged TCR beta genes was performed with a multiplex PCR assay on genomic DNA. Amplified TCR beta libraries were sequenced as 87-base-pair reads on the Illumina HiSeq System. The study's own analysis went as follows. A later analysis tallied tens of millions of unique TCR beta chains across the 666 repertoires, and approximately 12 million of those chains were shared by two or more donors. To remove PCR and sequencing errors, raw reads were error-corrected and collapsed into unique sequences using a nearest-neighbor algorithm that merged closely related sequences. V, D and J gene segments were assigned by aligning CDR3 sequences to IMGT reference sequences. Each retained sequence needed at least a six-nucleotide match to both a V gene segment and a J gene segment. Rearrangements were called productive when the CDR3 lacked stop codons and stayed in frame with V and J; all others were non-productive. Following IMGT convention, CDR3 was defined as the stretch from the second conserved V-encoded cysteine to the conserved J-encoded phenylalanine. The earlier analysis of roughly 590 of the donors excluded sequences that lacked an unambiguous match to a single V gene segment. An earlier analysis of several hundred of the donors called V segments functional above 56.7% productive rearrangements and segregating when the between-donor standard deviation exceeded 5%. To diagnose cytomegalovirus status from the catalog of TCR beta chain sequences, a statistical classification framework was built. V and J gene assignment, in a later analysis, came from comparing TCR nucleotide sequences with IMGT/GENE-DB human TR gene sequences. The TCRdist pipeline was used in a later analysis to assign CDR3 sequences and most-parsimonious VDJ recombination scenarios. A later analysis defined each TCR beta chain by its CDR3 amino acid sequence plus V-gene family, and excluded reads lacking a unique V-gene family. A later analysis removed 592 highly shared, low-generation-probability nucleotide sequences to deal with suspected cross-contamination and a sequencing artifact. In a later analysis, a clonal expansion index was calculated for each public chain from normalized within-repertoire ranks of inferred template counts. In a later analysis, generation probabilities were computed using a VDJ recombination model fitted to out-of-frame rearrangements, and the results were checked against IGoR. Hypergeometric tests were used in a later analysis to score TCR-TCR, TCR-HLA and TCR-CMV co-occurrence, with a repertoire-size bias correction applied to the TCR pairs. To estimate false discovery rates, a later analysis permuted the HLA or CMV assignments 20 times. In a later analysis, co-occurring TCRs were grouped using DBSCAN, and TCRdist sequence similarity was added for clustering within HLA-allele-positive subsets. Repertoires with fewer than 30,000 or more than 120,000 public chains were left out of co-occurrence clustering, as were roughly five repertoires with anomalous nucleotide sharing. The source is immuneACCESS, and TCRdb retained only in-frame sequences with V and J called. Part of the clones is not carried over; for the studies checked, unresolved V genes explain less than half of this, and the remainder is unexplained. V, J and clone size were drawn from that table, and D and trimming were deduced from the DNA. In all, the sample holds over 100,000 clones, and more than 75% of those were seen once. In total, the top ten clones hold under 6.5% of the sample.

For this clone: Which antigen it targets is not known. No clone much larger than this one lies a single base away; base qualities are absent.

This receptor chain uses TRBV19 and TRBJ2-1, with TRBD2 identical over 12 junction bases. Sequenced sample: PBMCs. The source of this sequence is a woman aged 25 to 39 in good health and CMV-seronegative. The CDR3 sequence is CASSGLAGYNEQFF. The DNA sequence is given as TGTGCCAGTAGCGGACTAGCGGGGTACAATGAGCAGTTCTTC. With the rest looked up from the reference TRBV19 and TRBJ2-1 genes rather than sequenced, the full variable domain is DGGITQSPKYLFRKEGQNVTLSCEQNLNHDAMYWYRQDPGQGLRLIYYSQIVNDFQKGDIAEGYSVSREKKESFPLTVTSAQKNPTAFYLCASSGLAGYNEQFFGPGTRLTVL.